This T cell receptor beta chain was retrieved from a study of identifying expanded T cells in peripheral blood (dated by TCRdb to between 2018 and 2021). For the study in its entirety: Technical replicates were generated by sequencing separate aliquots of the same genomic DNA pool, with four replicates compared pairwise. Overall study outcomes, separate from this receptor: The authors expected that biological variance in healthy repertoires might rise further over much longer intervals, such as months to years. Variance in clone template counts between approximately two-week samples significantly increased with total template count across all healthy donors. The binomial model flagged approximately 1.3 differentially abundant clones between technical replicates but around 15 over about 2 weeks and 18 to 20 over about four weeks. The beta-binomial model significantly reduced the number of clones called differentially abundant and the false-positive rate across all healthy-donor time intervals.

No immune events, such as infections, were documented for the healthy donors during the collection period. Blood repertoires from healthy donors were used as a training cohort for calibrating time-dependent variance in a beta-binomial model of differential abundance of T-cell clones. The training cohort included 10 or so healthy donors, of whom 3 were female and 7 were male. Donor ages ranged from about 29 to 70 years, with an average of roughly 46 years. Whole blood was collected from each healthy donor at three time points spaced approximately 2 weeks apart and obtained from a commercial supplier. For immunosequencing, genomic DNA was extracted from whole blood that had not been sorted. In regard to this clone: What this receptor recognizes is not known. It has no much larger one-base neighbor in the sample; base qualities were not kept.

TCRbeta CDR3 regions were profiled by bias-controlled multiplex PCR amplification of genomic DNA with the immunoSEQ Assay. As for the authors' bioinformatics: To quantify the absolute abundance of each unique TCRbeta CDR3 region, the sequences were collapsed and filtered. Two models were used to test differential abundance: a binomial model (Fisher-equivalent) and a beta-binomial model that adds time-dependent variance fitted from healthy donors. Clones with fewer than 5 combined templates were removed, and a clone was called differentially abundant if the clone's Benjamini-Hochberg FDR was below 0.01. In the beta-binomial model, variance was expressed as a function of the total template count across the two samples, in the form v = (b*log(k)+a)^2. TCRdb took this table from immuneACCESS and kept in-frame rearrangements with V and J called. Such tables lack part of the clones; where checked against another copy, unresolved V genes explain under half of the gap, and the rest is unexplained. For V, J and clone size, that table is used; D and trimming come from the DNA. Present in this sample are about 130,000 clones, less than 90% of which were seen just once. The biggest ten clones account for less than 10% of the sample.

The origin of this receptor is a person between 18 and 70 years old in good health. The sample comprised blood.

This receptor has the CDR3 CASSPTIFTGELFF. The DNA is TGCGCCAGCAGCCCGACTATTTTCACCGGGGAGCTGTTTTTT. The rearrangement combines TRBV5-1 with TRBJ2-2, with TRBD2 perhaps the D gene, on 5 matching bases. The CDR1 and CDR2 encoded by the germline V gene are SGHRS and YFSETQ. V is pared back by 4 bases and J by 4 bases, with 11 bases lying between the germline termini. The CDR3 runs 14 amino acids, cysteine and phenylalanine included. The DNA shown is the 42-base CDR3, in frame from base 1.